The 25 T cell receptor beta chains listed next were all sequenced from one sample in a study of cytomegalovirus exposure and HLA in healthy donors. In the PCR, 60 Vbeta and 13 Jbeta primers were used. The data were produced by immunoSEQ multiplex PCR, yet TCRdb's version contains in-frame clones alone and is incomplete. The sample shows some 80,000 clones, about 77% of them seen only once. The source material was PBMCs. The receptors were gathered from a man in his forties or fifties in good health and CMV-seronegative.

The chain recombines TRBV2 with TRBJ1-6, with D perhaps TRBD1 (5 bases). The ends were cut back, 2 bases at V and 7 bases at J, with 18 bases in the middle. The CDR3 consists of 17 residues. CDR1 and CDR2 (germline): SNHLY, FYNNEI. The CDR3 here is CASSERRSGTSNSPLHF. The CDR3 coding sequence is TGTGCCAGCAGTGAAAGGCGGAGCGGGACTTCGAATTCACCCCTCCACTTT.

The chain employs TRBV29-1 and TRBJ2-5; D is unresolved. Germline loops: CDR1 SQVTM, CDR2 ANQGSEA. With 7 bases removed from V and 5 bases from J, the gap between germline ends came to 8 bases. This CDR3 has 10 residues. The CDR3 DNA reads as TGCAGCGCCAGGTCCGAGACCCAGTACTTC. Amino acid sequence: CSARSETQYF.

This chain links TRBV6-1 with TRBJ1-4; D gene unclear. The CDR3 is 14 amino acids. Trimming shortened V by 5 bases and J by 8 bases, and 15 bases separated the two germline ends. From germline, CDR1 is MNHNS and CDR2 SASEGT. The CDR3 reads CASSPRDGREKLFF. In DNA form, the CDR3 reads TGTGCCAGCAGTCCGAGGGATGGGCGAGAAAAACTGTTTTTT.

This clone occurred a few times. The chain employs TRBV5-5 and TRBJ1-2, with 8 bases matching TRBD1. Per germline, CDR1 SGHKS and CDR2 YYEKEE (reference sequence). The J segment lost 7 bases and the V segment lost 1 base, leaving 15 bases of the junction unmatched. The CDR3 covers 17 residues. CDR3 residues: CASSLLLPHRGKVGYTF. In nucleotides, the CDR3 is TGTGCCAGCAGCTTGTTGTTACCCCACAGGGGGAAGGTTGGCTACACCTTC.

V and J are TRBV2 and TRBJ2-7; D remains unclear. V lost 5 bases and J lost 2, with 4 bases in between. CDR1 and CDR2 (germline): SNHLY, FYNNEI. The CDR3 totals 11 residues. CDR3: CASSFTYEQYF. As DNA, the CDR3 is TGTGCCAGCAGTTTTACCTACGAGCAGTACTTC.

V gene TRBV7-2 combines with J gene TRBJ1-1; 8 bases are shared with TRBD1. J gave up 4 bases and V 6 bases, and 10 bases lay outside the gene matches. CDR1 is SGHTA, CDR2 FQGNSA, per germline. CDR3 length: 15 residues. The CDR3, as DNA: TGTGCCAGCAGTTATCCTACAGGGGGAGGCACTGAAGCTTTCTTT. Protein product: CASSYPTGGGTEAFF.

The chain uses TRBV5-1 and TRBJ1-2, with a tentative D call TRBD1 (6 bases). CDR1 is SGHRS and CDR2 is YFSETQ in the germline V gene. This CDR3 has 13 residues. Trimming left V 7 bases short and J 5 bases short, with 15 bases between. For the CDR3, the DNA is TGCGCCAGCGGTGGACAGCTACCTTATGGCTACACCTTC. Protein sequence: CASGGQLPYGYTF.

The rearrangement uses TRBV18 and TRBJ1-3; 9 nucleotides match TRBD1. CDR1 KGHSH and CDR2 LQKENI come from the germline V gene. V dropped 5 bases and J dropped 0; count of bases not matched to a gene: 14. The CDR3 consists of 19 residues. CDR3 sequence: CASSFAMPGQGLSGNTIYF. The CDR3 nucleotides read TGTGCCAGCTCATTCGCCATGCCGGGACAGGGCCTCTCTGGAAACACCATATATTTT.

This clone was seen only once. This chain joins TRBV6-1 and TRBJ2-1, with 10 bases fitting TRBD2. Looked up from germline, CDR1 is MNHNS and CDR2 is SASEGT. J was trimmed by 9 bases and V by 7 bases; bases with no gene match: 9. The CDR3 spans 14 residues. CDR3 region: CASTLSGGASEQFF. CDR3 in DNA: TGTGCCAGCACCCTAAGCGGGGGGGCCAGTGAGCAGTTCTTC.

This clone has just one count. The rearrangement uses TRBV11-3 and TRBJ1-6; TRBD1 is a possible D gene (6 bases). Germline V lookup: CDR1 SGHNT, CDR2 YENEEA. The V end was cut by 4 bases, the J end by 1 base, with 11 bases between. CDR3 length: 16 amino acids. The CDR3 spells CASSYKGTSYNSPLHF. The CDR3 nucleotides are TGTGCCAGCAGCTATAAGGGGACATCCTATAATTCACCCCTCCACTTT. Based on the CDR3 plus reference TRBV11-3 and TRBJ1-6, the full variable domain is EAGVVQSPRYKIIEKKQPVAFWCNPISGHNTLYWYLQNLGQGPELLIRYENEEAVDDSQLPKDRFSAERLKGVDSTLKIQPAELGDSAVYLCASSYKGTSYNSPLHFGNGTRLTVT.

As DNA, the CDR3 is TGTGCCAGCAGCCCTAGACAGGGTAATCAGCCCCAGCATTTT. Its protein product is CASSPRQGNQPQHF. This rearrangement joins TRBV6-5 to TRBJ1-5; 7 bases agree with TRBD1. Germline CDR1 MNHEY, CDR2 SVGAGI. J lost 4 bases, V lost 6 bases, and 6 bases had no gene match. CDR3 length: 14 residues.

This clone was recorded a few times. J is TRBJ1-2 and V is TRBV10-3; weak D call: TRBD1 (6 bases). This CDR3 is 13 amino acids long. Germline V gene lookup returns CDR1 ENHRY and CDR2 SYGVKD. V was shortened by 0 bases and J by 7 bases, with 9 bases between the two germline ends. This CDR3 is CAISESQGGGYTF. The CDR3 nucleotides read TGTGCCATCAGTGAGTCACAGGGCGGTGGCTACACCTTC.

This clone was seen a single time. The CDR3 reads CASSGTENTEAFF. CDR3 nucleotides: TGTGCCAGCAGCGGTACAGAGAACACTGAAGCTTTCTTT. J is TRBJ1-1 and V is TRBV7-6; D call uncertain. Germline CDR1 SGHVS, CDR2 FNYEAQ. Deletions cut 5 bases from V and 1 base from J, with 8 bases between. This CDR3 comprises 13 residues.

This chain uses TRBV4-3 with TRBJ2-7, with D possibly matching TRBD1 (6 bases). The CDR3 spans 14 residues. Germline assignment: CDR1 LGHNA and CDR2 YSLEER. V was trimmed by 1 base and J by 3 bases, leaving 10 bases between them. CDR3 loop: CASSQVTGDYEQYF. CDR3 bases: TGCGCCAGCAGCCAAGTGACAGGAGACTACGAGCAGTACTTC.

V usage is TRBV11-2 and J usage is TRBJ2-1; 9 bases are a match to TRBD2. This CDR3 region has 16 residues. Germline CDR1 is SGHAT and CDR2 is FQNNGV. V was clipped by 8 bases and J by 6 bases; unmatched bases: 14. This chain's CDR3 is CASGWKRGEGGNEQFF. As DNA, the CDR3 is TGTGCCAGCGGATGGAAGCGGGGGGAAGGGGGCAATGAGCAGTTCTTC.

The chain uses TRBV10-2 and TRBJ2-3; possibly TRBD1 for D (6 bases). Germline values: CDR1 WSHSY, CDR2 SAAADI. The CDR3 runs 14 residues. With 3 bases removed from V and 8 bases from J, the gap between germline ends came to 15 bases. CDR3 sequence reads: CASSDSGHRTTQYF. Here the CDR3 DNA reads TGCGCCAGCAGTGACTCGGGACATCGAACTACGCAGTATTTT.

The chain links TRBV19 to TRBJ1-5, with TRBD1 matching over 9 bases. The CDR3 contains 15 residues. Germline assignment: CDR1 LNHDA and CDR2 SQIVND (reference sequence). The junction had 9 bases not matched to a gene; V was cut back by 5 bases and J by 7 bases. The CDR3 DNA is TGTGCCAGTAGTGGGGGACAGGGAATAGGACAGCCCCAGCATTTT. Translating gives CASSGGQGIGQPQHF.

The chain carries TRBV19 and TRBJ1-4; the D is unclear. From germline, CDR1 is LNHDA and CDR2 SQIVND (reference sequence). The CDR3 has 16 amino acids. V lost 5 bases and J 0 bases, leaving 13 bases between the germline ends. For the CDR3, the DNA is TGTGCCAGTAGTTCACCGGCGGCCCCAACTAATGAAAAACTGTTTTTT. As protein: CASSSPAAPTNEKLFF.

In its sample, this clone was seen many times. The rearrangement uses TRBV11-3 and TRBJ2-7; a possible D gene is TRBD1 (5 bases). Trimming stripped 5 bases from V and 1 base from J, with 9 bases between. This CDR3 has 13 residues. The germline V gene encodes CDR1 SGHNT and CDR2 YENEEA. The CDR3 DNA is TGTGCCAGCAGCGCCGACAGTTCCTACGAGCAGTACTTC. This gives the protein CASSADSSYEQYF.

This chain joins TRBV4-3 and TRBJ2-1, with 7 bases aligning to TRBD1. V was pared by 0 bases and J by 6 bases, with 8 bases of the junction left unmatched. This CDR3 spans 16 amino acids. Germline V gives CDR1 LGHNA, CDR2 YSLEER. CDR3 protein: CASSQEPTGNPNEQFF. In nucleotides, the CDR3 is TGCGCCAGCAGCCAAGAGCCGACAGGGAACCCCAATGAGCAGTTCTTC.

The rearrangement uses TRBV4-2 and TRBJ2-2, with unresolved D. The CDR3 is 14 residues long. From germline, CDR1 is LGHNA and CDR2 YNFKEQ. V lost 0 bases and J lost 7, with 9 bases in between. The CDR3 protein is CASSQEVHSGELFF. The DNA of the CDR3 is TGTGCCAGCAGCCAAGAGGTTCACAGCGGGGAGCTGTTTTTT.

This clone was seen only once. The rearrangement links TRBV19 to TRBJ1-6; 7 positions agree with TRBD1. The CDR3 is 14 residues long. Germline V gives CDR1 LNHDA, CDR2 SQIVND (reference sequence). Trimming took 3 bases from V and 9 from J; bases not matched to a gene: 5. CDR3 loop: CASSIEGAGSPLHF. The CDR3 DNA reads TGTGCCAGTAGTATTGAGGGGGCAGGTTCACCCCTCCACTTT.

Note on this clone: A junction end diverges from the germline sequence, so it may reflect a read error. The rearrangement joins TRBV5-1 to TRBJ1-1; D not resolved. The CDR3 is 14 residues long. The germline V gene encodes CDR1 SGHRS and CDR2 YFSETQ. The CDR3 sequence is CASSLGGSNTGAFF. The CDR3 DNA reads TGCGCCAGCAGCTTGGGAGGGAGTAACACTGGAGCTTTCTTT.

V is TRBV6-1 and J is TRBJ2-6; D not resolved. The CDR3 sequence is 14 residues long. Germline loops: CDR1 MNHNS, CDR2 SASEGT. The germline V and J ends were trimmed by 5 bases and 2 bases, with 7 bases remaining between them. DNA for the CDR3: TGTGCCAGCAGTCAGGAAGCTGGGGCCAACGTCCTGACTTTC. Translated, it gives CASSQEAGANVLTF.

This rearrangement joins TRBV28 to TRBJ2-3; 8 bases match TRBD1. Trimming removed 5 bases from V and 6 bases from J; junction bases left unmatched: 10. The CDR3 extends over 15 amino acids. Germline values: CDR1 MDHEN, CDR2 SYDVKM. The DNA of the CDR3 is TGTGCCAGCAGTAACCAGGGGGCCCCCAGGGATACGCAGTATTTT. Its translation is CASSNQGAPRDTQYF.